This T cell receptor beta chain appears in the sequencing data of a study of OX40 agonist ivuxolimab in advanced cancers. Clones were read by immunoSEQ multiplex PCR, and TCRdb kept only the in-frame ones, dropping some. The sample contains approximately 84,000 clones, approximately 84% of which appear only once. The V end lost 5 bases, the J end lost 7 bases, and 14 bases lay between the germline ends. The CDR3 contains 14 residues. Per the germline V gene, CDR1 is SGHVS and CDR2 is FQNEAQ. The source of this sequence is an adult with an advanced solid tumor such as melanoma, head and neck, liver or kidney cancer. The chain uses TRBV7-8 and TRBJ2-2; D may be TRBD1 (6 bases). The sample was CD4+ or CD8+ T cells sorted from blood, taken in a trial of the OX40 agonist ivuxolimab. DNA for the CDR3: TGTGCCAGCAGCCCCCGGACAGCGAACGGGGAGCTGTTTTTT. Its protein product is CASSPRTANGELFF.